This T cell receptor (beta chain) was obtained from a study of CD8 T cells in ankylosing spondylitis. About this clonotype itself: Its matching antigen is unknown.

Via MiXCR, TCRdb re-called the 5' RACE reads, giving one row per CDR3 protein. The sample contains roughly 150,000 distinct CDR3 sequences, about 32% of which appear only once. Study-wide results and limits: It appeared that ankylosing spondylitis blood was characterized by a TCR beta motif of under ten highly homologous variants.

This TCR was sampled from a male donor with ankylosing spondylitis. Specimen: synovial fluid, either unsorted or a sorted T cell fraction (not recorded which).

CDR3 in DNA: TGTGCCAGCAGCTTAACGGGACTAGCCCGGGATGAGCAGTTCTTC. It encodes CASSLTGLARDEQFF. The rearrangement uses TRBV7-3 and TRBJ2-1; the match to TRBD2 covers 9 bases. Germline assignment: CDR1 SGHTA and CDR2 FQGTGA. This CDR3 region has 15 residues. Trimming cost V 0 bases and J 8 bases; bases outside gene matches: 5.